This T cell receptor (beta chain) was captured in a study of early T cells in non-severe SARS-CoV-2 infection. Overall study: Sequencing targeted bulk RNA from unsorted whole blood, leaving chains unpaired.

This clonotype came up many times. Its target is not known. Individual cDNA molecules were tagged with unique molecular identifiers. Each CDR3 protein is one row after TCRdb ran MiXCR on the 5' RACE reads. The sample lists around 89,000 distinct CDR3 sequences, over 12% occurring once. Trimming shortened V by 4 bases and J by 6 bases, and 15 bases separated the two germline ends. Germline CDR1 reads SNHLY; CDR2 reads FYNNEI. This CDR3 spans 14 amino acids. Findings and limits, study-wide: Sequences matched to VDJdb favored anti-spike CD8 responses, while private and CD4 specificities were missed.

Source material: whole blood. The origin of this receptor is an adult who was a healthcare worker with PCR-confirmed SARS-CoV-2 infection or an uninfected control (not recorded which). The chain employs TRBV2 and TRBJ1-1; D gene ambiguous. The CDR3 DNA is TGTGCCAGCAGTGTAAGATCTCGAGTTCCTGAAGCTTTCTTT. This sequence encodes CASSVRSRVPEAFF. Combining the CDR3 with reference TRBV2 and TRBJ1-1 gives the whole variable domain EPEVTQTPSHQVTQMGQEVILRCVPISNHLYFYWYRQILGQKVEFLVSFYNNEISEKSEIFDDQFSVERPDGSNFTLKIRSTKLEDSAMYFCASSVRSRVPEAFFGQGTRLTVV.